This TCR beta chain was captured by sequencing in a study of long-term antiretroviral therapy in people with HIV. Each participant with HIV received care in the United States. Notes on this clone: The antigen is undetermined.

The libraries were made with immunoSEQ v3.0 at survey level. The table came from immunoSEQ multiplex PCR; TCRdb's copy has only in-frame clones and leaves some out. The sample has over 20,000 clones, approximately 87% seen once. Study-level findings and limits: The data indicate that diversity increased after ART but remained below transplant donor controls.

The CDR3 contains 16 residues. In germline, CDR1 is MNHNS, CDR2 SASEGT. Losses at the gene ends were 4 bases for V and 0 bases for J; bases not matched to a gene: 5. The chain carries TRBV6-1 and TRBJ2-5; 10 nucleotides align to TRBD1. The sequence came from a woman in her fifties or sixties with HIV. Material: unsorted PBMCs, obtained 2.6 years after starting antiretroviral therapy. The CDR3 reads CASSVVDRGYQETQYF. The DNA of the CDR3 is TGTGCCAGCAGTGTAGTGGACAGGGGGTACCAAGAGACCCAGTACTTC.